Below, one T cell receptor (beta chain) is given with its context. As yet, its antigen is unknown. These data are taken from a study of T cell responses to AZD1222 COVID-19 vaccine. Findings and caveats of the study: Donors skewed white British and female; clonal diversity was possibly underestimated. Two AZD1222 doses significantly raised spike-specific TCR breadth and depth over controls.

The CDR3 covers 14 residues. The ends were cut back, 0 bases at V and 0 bases at J, with 5 bases in the middle. CDR1 and CDR2 (germline): SGHRS, YFSETQ. The method was immunoSEQ multiplex PCR; TCRdb's version includes in-frame clones alone and lacks a portion of them. The repertoire holds 200,000 to 250,000 clones, with approximately 94% as singletons. The material was peripheral blood, obtained on day 0 of MenACWY control vaccination. The sequence derives from an adult in good health. This chain joins TRBV5-1 and TRBJ2-3; D unclear. As DNA, the CDR3 is TGCGCCAGCAGCTTGGCGGACAGCACAGATACGCAGTATTTT. Protein sequence: CASSLADSTDTQYF.